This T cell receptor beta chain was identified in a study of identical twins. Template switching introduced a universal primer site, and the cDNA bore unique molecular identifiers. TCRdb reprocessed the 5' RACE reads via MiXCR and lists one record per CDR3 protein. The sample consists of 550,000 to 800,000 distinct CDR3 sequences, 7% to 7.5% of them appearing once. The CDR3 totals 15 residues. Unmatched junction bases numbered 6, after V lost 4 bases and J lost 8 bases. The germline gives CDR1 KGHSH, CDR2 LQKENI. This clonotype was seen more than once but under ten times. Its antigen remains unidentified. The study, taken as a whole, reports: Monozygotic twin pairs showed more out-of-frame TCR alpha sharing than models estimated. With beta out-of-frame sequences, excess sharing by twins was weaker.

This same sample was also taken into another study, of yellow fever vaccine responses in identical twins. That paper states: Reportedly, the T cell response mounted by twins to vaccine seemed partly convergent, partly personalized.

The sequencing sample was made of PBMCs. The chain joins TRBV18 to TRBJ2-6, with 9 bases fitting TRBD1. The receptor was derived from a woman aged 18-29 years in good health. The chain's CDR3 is CASSRSGTGTNVLTF. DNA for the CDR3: TGTGCCAGCTCACGATCCGGGACAGGGACCAACGTCCTGACTTTC.